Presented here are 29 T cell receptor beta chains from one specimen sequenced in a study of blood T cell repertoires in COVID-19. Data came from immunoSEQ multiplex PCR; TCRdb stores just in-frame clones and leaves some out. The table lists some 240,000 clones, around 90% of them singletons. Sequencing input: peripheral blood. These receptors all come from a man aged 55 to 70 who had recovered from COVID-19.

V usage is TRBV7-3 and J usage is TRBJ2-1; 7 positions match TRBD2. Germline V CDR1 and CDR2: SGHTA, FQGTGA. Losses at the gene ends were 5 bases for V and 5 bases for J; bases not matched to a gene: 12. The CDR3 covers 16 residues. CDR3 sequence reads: CASSREGGSRNNEQFF. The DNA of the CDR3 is TGTGCCAGCAGCCGAGAGGGCGGGAGTCGGAACAATGAGCAGTTCTTC. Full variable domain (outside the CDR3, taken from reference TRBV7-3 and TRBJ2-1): GAGVSQTPSNKVTEKGKYVELRCDPISGHTALYWYRQSLGQGPEFLIYFQGTGAADDSGLPNDRFFAVRPEGSVSTLKIQRTERGDSAVYLCASSREGGSRNNEQFFGPGTRLTVL.

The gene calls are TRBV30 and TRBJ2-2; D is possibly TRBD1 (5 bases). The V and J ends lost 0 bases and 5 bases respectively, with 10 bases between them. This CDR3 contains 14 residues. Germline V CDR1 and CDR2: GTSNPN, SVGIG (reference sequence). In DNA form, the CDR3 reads TGTGCCTGGAGTGTACTGCAGGGAACCGGGGAGCTGTTTTTT. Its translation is CAWSVLQGTGELFF.

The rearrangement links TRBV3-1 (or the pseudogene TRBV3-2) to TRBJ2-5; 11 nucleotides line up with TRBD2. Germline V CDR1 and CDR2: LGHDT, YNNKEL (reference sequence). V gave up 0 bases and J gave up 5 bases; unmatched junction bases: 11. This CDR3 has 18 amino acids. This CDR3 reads CASSQDQVAGGFGETQYF. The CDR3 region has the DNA TGTGCCAGCAGCCAAGATCAGGTAGCGGGAGGGTTCGGGGAGACCCAGTACTTC.

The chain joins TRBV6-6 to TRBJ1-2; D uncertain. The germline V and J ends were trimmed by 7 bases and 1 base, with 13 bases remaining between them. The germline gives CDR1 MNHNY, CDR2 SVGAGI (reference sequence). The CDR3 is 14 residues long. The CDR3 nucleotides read TGTGCCAGCATTCAACGTCAGAATAACTATGGCTACACCTTC. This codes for CASIQRQNNYGYTF.

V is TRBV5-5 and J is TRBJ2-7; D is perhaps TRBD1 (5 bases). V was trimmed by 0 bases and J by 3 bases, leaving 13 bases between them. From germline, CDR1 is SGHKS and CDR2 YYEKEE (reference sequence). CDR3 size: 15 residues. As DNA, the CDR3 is TGTGCCAGCAGCTTGGGGGGCGGAGTCTACTACGAGCAGTACTTC. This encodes CASSLGGGVYYEQYF.

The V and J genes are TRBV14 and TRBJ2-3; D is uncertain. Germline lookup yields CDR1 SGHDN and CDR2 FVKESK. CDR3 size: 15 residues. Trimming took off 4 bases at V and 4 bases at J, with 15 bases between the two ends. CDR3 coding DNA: TGTGCCAGCAGCCCTATTCCCGGGTCCGCAGATACGCAGTATTTT. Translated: CASSPIPGSADTQYF.

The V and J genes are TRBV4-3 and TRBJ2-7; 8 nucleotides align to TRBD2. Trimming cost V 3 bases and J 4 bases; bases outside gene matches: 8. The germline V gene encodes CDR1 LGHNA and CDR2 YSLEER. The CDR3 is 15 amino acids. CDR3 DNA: TGCGCCAGCAGCCAGGGGGACGGGGGGGAATACGAGCAGTACTTC. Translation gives CASSQGDGGEYEQYF.

For the CDR3, the DNA is TGTGCCAGCAGCTTAAGCAGGGGGGACACTGAAGCTTTCTTT. As protein: CASSLSRGDTEAFF. The gene calls are TRBV7-3 and TRBJ1-1; 7 positions agree with TRBD1. The length of the CDR3 is 14 residues. V lost 1 base and J lost 3; bases outside the gene matches: 2. The germline V gene has CDR1 SGHTA and CDR2 FQGTGA. Drawing the rest from reference TRBV7-3 and TRBJ1-1, the complete variable domain is GAGVSQTPSNKVTEKGKYVELRCDPISGHTALYWYRQSLGQGPEFLIYFQGTGAADDSGLPNDRFFAVRPEGSVSTLKIQRTERGDSAVYLCASSLSRGDTEAFFGQGTRLTVV.

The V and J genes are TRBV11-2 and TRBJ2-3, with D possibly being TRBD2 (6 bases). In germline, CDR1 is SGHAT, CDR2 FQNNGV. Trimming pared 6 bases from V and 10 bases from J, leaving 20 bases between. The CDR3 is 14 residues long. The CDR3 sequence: CASRLTGGDKAQYF. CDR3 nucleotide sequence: TGTGCCAGCAGACTCACCGGGGGTGACAAGGCGCAGTATTTT.

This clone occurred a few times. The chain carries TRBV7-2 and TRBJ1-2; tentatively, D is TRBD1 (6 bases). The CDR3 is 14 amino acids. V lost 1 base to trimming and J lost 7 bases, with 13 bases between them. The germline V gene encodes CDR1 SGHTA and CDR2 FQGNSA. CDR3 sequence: CASSLGVLQGGYTF. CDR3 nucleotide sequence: TGTGCCAGCAGCTTAGGTGTTCTACAGGGTGGCTACACCTTC.

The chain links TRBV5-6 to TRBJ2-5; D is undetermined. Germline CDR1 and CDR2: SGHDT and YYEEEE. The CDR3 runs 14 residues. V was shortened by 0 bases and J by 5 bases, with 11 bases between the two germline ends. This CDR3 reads CASSLGAPRETQYF. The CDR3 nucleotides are TGTGCCAGCAGCTTGGGGGCCCCCAGGGAGACCCAGTACTTC.

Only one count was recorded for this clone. The CDR3 is CAWSVRAPQFF. CDR3 DNA: TGTGCCTGGAGTGTACGAGCACCTCAGTTCTTC. The V gene is TRBV30, the J gene TRBJ2-1; D not certain. The V gene's germline CDR1 is GTSNPN and CDR2 SVGIG (reference sequence). V lost 0 bases, J lost 13 bases, and 10 bases lay in between. The CDR3 loop spans 11 amino acids.

The CDR3 DNA is TGTGCCTGGAGTCACCGAGGGAATCAGCCCCAGCATTTT. It specifies CAWSHRGNQPQHF. The chain combines TRBV30 with TRBJ1-5; the D is unclear. V was shortened by 2 bases and J by 4 bases, with 9 bases between the two germline ends. The V gene's germline CDR1 is GTSNPN and CDR2 SVGIG (reference sequence). The CDR3 is 13 residues long.

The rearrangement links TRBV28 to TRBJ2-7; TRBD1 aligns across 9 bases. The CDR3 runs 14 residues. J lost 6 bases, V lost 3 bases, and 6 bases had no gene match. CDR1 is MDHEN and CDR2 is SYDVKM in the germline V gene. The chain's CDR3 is CASSFRDRAGEQYF. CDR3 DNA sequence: TGTGCCAGCAGTTTTCGGGACAGGGCAGGCGAGCAGTACTTC.

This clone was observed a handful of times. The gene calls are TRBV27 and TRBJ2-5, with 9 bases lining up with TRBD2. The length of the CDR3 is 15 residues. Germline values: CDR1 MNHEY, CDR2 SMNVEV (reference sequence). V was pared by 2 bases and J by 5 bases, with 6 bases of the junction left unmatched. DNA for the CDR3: TGTGCCAGCAGTTTAGGTAGCGGGAGAAGGGAGACCCAGTACTTC. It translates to CASSLGSGRRETQYF.

CDR3 sequence: CASSRGGDPNEQYF. In DNA, the CDR3 is TGTGCCAGCAGTCGCGGGGGAGACCCCAACGAGCAGTACTTC. The V call is TRBV6-6, the J call TRBJ2-7, with 7 bases aligning to TRBD2. CDR1 is MNHNY, CDR2 SVGAGI, per germline (reference sequence). The CDR3 sequence is 14 residues long. V lost 5 bases to trimming and J lost 5 bases; unmatched junction nucleotides: 9.

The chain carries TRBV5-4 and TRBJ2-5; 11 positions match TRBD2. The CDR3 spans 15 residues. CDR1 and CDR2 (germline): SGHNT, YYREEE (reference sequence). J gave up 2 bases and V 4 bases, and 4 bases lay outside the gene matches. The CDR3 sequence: CASSAGTSGQETQYF. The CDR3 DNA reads TGTGCCAGCAGCGCCGGGACTAGCGGACAAGAGACCCAGTACTTC.

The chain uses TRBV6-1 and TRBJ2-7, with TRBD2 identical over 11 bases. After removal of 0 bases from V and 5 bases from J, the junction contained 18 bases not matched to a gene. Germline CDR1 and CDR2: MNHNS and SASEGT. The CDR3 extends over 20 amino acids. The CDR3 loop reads CASSEALRSLTSGKRDEQYF. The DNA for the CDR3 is TGTGCCAGCAGTGAAGCGCTTCGGTCGCTGACTAGCGGGAAGAGGGACGAGCAGTACTTC.

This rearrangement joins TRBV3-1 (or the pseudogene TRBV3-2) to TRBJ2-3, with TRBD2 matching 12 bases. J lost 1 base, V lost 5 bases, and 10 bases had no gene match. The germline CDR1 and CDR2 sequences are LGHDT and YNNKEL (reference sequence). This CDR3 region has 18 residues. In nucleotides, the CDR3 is TGTGCCAGCAGCTATTCTAGCGGGAGGGCCCTCGGCACAGATACGCAGTATTTT. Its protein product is CASSYSSGRALGTDTQYF.

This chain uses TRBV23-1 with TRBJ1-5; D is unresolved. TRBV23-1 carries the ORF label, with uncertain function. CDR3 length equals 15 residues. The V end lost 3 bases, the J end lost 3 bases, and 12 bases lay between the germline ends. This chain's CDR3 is CASSQNRGVNQPQHF. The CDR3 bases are TGCGCCAGCAGTCAGAACCGGGGAGTCAATCAGCCCCAGCATTTT.

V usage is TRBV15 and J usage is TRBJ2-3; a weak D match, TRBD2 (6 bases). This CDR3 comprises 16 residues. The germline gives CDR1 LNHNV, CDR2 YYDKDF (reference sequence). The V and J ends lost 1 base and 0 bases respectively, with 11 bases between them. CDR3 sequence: CATSRGRRGSTDTQYF. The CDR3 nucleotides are TGTGCCACCAGCAGAGGCCGGAGGGGTAGCACAGATACGCAGTATTTT.

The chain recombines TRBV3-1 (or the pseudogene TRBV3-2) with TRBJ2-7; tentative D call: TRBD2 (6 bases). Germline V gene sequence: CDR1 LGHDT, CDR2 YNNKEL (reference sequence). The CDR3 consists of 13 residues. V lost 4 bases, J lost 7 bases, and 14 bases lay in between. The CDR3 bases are TGTGCCAGCAGCCCACCGGGACTCGGAGAGCAGTACTTC. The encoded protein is CASSPPGLGEQYF.

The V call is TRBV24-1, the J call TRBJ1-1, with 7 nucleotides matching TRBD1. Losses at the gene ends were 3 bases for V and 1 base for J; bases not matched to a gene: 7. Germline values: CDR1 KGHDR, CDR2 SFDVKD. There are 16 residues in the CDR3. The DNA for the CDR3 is TGTGCCACCAGTGATCCAAGGGGACAGCAGAACACTGAAGCTTTCTTT. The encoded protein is CATSDPRGQQNTEAFF.

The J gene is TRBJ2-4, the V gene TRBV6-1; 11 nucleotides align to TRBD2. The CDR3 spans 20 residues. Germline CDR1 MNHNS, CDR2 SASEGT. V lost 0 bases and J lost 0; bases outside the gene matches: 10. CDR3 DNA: TGTGCCAGCAGTGAAGCGACGCCTAGCGGGGGGCAACTAGCCAAAAACATTCAGTACTTC. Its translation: CASSEATPSGGQLAKNIQYF.

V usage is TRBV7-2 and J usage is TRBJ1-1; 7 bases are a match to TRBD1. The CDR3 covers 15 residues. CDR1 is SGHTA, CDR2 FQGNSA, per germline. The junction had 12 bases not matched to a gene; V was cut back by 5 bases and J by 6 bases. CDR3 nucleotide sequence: TGTGCCAGCAGCCATCTCGACAGGGCTAACGCTGAAGCTTTCTTT. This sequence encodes CASSHLDRANAEAFF.

In DNA form, the CDR3 reads TGCGCCAGCAGCCAAGATGTACGGGGAACCTACGAGCAGTACTTC. Amino acid sequence: CASSQDVRGTYEQYF. The gene calls are TRBV4-1 and TRBJ2-7, with TRBD2 as a possible D gene (5 bases). The length of the CDR3 is 15 residues. The germline V gene encodes CDR1 MGHRA and CDR2 YSYEKL. The V and J ends lost 0 bases and 2 bases respectively, with 11 bases between them.

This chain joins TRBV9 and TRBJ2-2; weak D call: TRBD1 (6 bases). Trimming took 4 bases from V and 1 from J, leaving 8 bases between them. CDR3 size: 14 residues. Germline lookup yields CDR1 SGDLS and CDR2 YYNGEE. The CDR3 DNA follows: TGTGCCAGCAGCCCGGGACAGAACACCGGGGAGCTGTTTTTT. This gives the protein CASSPGQNTGELFF.

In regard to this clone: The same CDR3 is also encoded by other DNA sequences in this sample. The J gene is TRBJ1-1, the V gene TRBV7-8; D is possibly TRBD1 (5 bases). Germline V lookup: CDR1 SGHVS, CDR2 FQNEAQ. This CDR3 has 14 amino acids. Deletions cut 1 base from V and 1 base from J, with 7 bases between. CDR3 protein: CASSLVGGNTEAFF. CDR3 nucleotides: TGTGCCAGCAGCTTAGTGGGGGGGAACACTGAAGCTTTCTTT.

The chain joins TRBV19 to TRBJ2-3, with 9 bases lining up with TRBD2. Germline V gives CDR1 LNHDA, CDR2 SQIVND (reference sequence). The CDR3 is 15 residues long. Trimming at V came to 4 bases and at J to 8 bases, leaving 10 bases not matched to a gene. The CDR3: CASSTVASGIGTQYF. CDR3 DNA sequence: TGTGCCAGTAGTACGGTCGCTAGCGGGATTGGTACGCAGTATTTT.